This TCR beta chain is drawn from a study of cytomegalovirus exposure and HLA in healthy donors. This CDR3 is built from 10 residues. Germline V gene sequence: CDR1 SEHNR, CDR2 FQNEAQ (reference sequence). V lost 1 base, J lost 11 bases, and 5 bases lay in between. Primers: 60 Vbeta forward and 13 Jbeta reverse. Generated by immunoSEQ multiplex PCR, the TCRdb table keeps only in-frame clones and is missing some. Seen here are over 65,000 clones, around 80% observed once, and the top ten hold approximately 2%. This chain connects TRBV7-9 to TRBJ1-1; D call uncertain. The sequencing input was PBMCs. The TCR originated in a man in his forties or fifties in good health and CMV-seronegative. This CDR3 is CASSLDSAFF. In DNA, the CDR3 is TGTGCCAGCAGCTTAGATTCGGCTTTCTTT.